Shown below are 7 T cell receptor beta chains from a single sample sequenced in a study of radiotherapy plus CTLA-4 blockade in lung cancer. TCRdb's table, derived via immunoSEQ multiplex PCR, lists solely in-frame clones and lacks some. The sample yields 62,000 or so clones, around 80% seen once. The source was peripheral blood, collected from a patient treated with radiotherapy plus ipilimumab. These receptors originate from a human donor with non-small cell lung cancer who had a complete response to radiotherapy plus ipilimumab.

This clone was counted between two and nine times. V and J are TRBV19 and TRBJ2-2; 9 nucleotides align to TRBD1. From germline, CDR1 is LNHDA and CDR2 SQIVND (reference sequence). The CDR3 loop spans 13 amino acids. V shed 4 bases, J shed 6 bases, and the junction held 0 bases outside the gene matches. CDR3 sequence (DNA): TGTGCCAGTAGTAGACAGGGGGCCGGGGAGCTGTTTTTT. Protein sequence: CASSRQGAGELFF.

V and J are TRBV19 and TRBJ1-5, with D unclear. CDR1 and CDR2 from the germline V gene are LNHDA and SQIVND (reference sequence). This CDR3 has 12 residues. V lost 6 bases and J 4 bases, leaving 7 bases between the germline ends. CDR3 DNA: TGTGCCAGTAGCTACTCGAATCAGCCCCAGCATTTT. Translated, it gives CASSYSNQPQHF.

The chain joins TRBV5-4 to TRBJ2-5, with D possibly TRBD1 on 6 matching bases. The germline CDR1 and CDR2 sequences are SGHNT and YYREEE (reference sequence). The length of the CDR3 is 16 residues. V lost 3 bases and J lost 4, with 19 bases in between. The CDR3, as DNA: TGTGCCAGCAGCTCCACAGGTGGGGGCCTCGGAGAGACCCAGTACTTC. It encodes CASSSTGGGLGETQYF.

This clone was counted only a few times. The CDR3 spells CASSQDWAGPYEQYV. The CDR3 bases are TGCGCCAGCAGCCAAGATTGGGCCGGTCCCTACGAGCAGTACGTC. The chain links TRBV4-3 to TRBJ2-7; D unclear. The germline V and J ends were trimmed by 0 bases and 2 bases, with 11 bases remaining between them. The length of the CDR3 is 15 residues. Germline-derived CDR1 and CDR2 are LGHNA and YSLEER.

This chain joins TRBV28 and TRBJ2-1; tentative D call: TRBD2 (6 bases). Germline lookup yields CDR1 MDHEN and CDR2 SYDVKM. The V and J ends lost 6 bases and 0 bases respectively, with 12 bases between them. The length of the CDR3 is 15 residues. CDR3 nucleotides: TGTGCCAGCAGGTTAGCGGTACCCTCCTACAATGAGCAGTTCTTC. It encodes CASRLAVPSYNEQFF.

The chain carries TRBV11-3 and TRBJ2-2, with a tentative D call TRBD2 (6 bases). CDR3 length: 15 amino acids. The V end lost 0 bases, the J end lost 6 bases, and 11 bases lay between the germline ends. Germline assignment: CDR1 SGHNT and CDR2 YENEEA. The CDR3 reads CASSLDRGGPGELFF. The CDR3 DNA reads as TGTGCCAGCAGCTTAGATCGGGGAGGACCCGGGGAGCTGTTTTTT.

The chain links TRBV6-1 to TRBJ1-5; D ambiguous. Trimming stripped 6 bases from V and 1 base from J, with 1 base between. CDR3 length: 11 amino acids. CDR1 and CDR2 (germline): MNHNS, SASEGT. The CDR3 DNA reads TGTGCCAGCAGAAGCAATCAGCCCCAGCATTTT. This translates into CASRSNQPQHF.